The source of this T cell receptor (beta chain) is a study of T cells in Graves' hyperthyroidism and ophthalmopathy. The CDR3 is 12 amino acids. Trimming took 4 bases from V and 5 from J, leaving 11 bases between them. The germline V gene encodes CDR1 SQVTM and CDR2 ANQGSEA. Amplification of TCR beta CDR3 regions used RNA as the template. The study used the HTBI primer set for a first-round RT-PCR of the TCR CDR3. TCRdb itself ran the multiplex PCR reads through MiXCR, one entry per CDR3 protein. The sample lists about 660,000 distinct CDR3 sequences, nearly 45% occurring once. Source material: peripheral blood or thyroid tissue (not recorded which). This chain joins TRBV29-1 and TRBJ2-5; D remains ambiguous. This clonotype was obtained from an adult man with Graves' disease, either hyperthyroidism or ophthalmopathy (not recorded which). CDR3 protein: CSVARGWETQYF. CDR3 DNA: TGCAGCGTTGCACGTGGTTGGGAGACCCAGTACTTC. The complete variable domain, with remaining parts taken from reference TRBV29-1 and TRBJ2-5, reads SAVISQKPSRDICQRGTSLTIQCQVDSQVTMMFWYRQQPGQSLTLIATANQGSEATYESGFVIDKFPISRPNLTFSTLTVSNMSPEDSSIYLCSVARGWETQYFGPGTRLLVL.